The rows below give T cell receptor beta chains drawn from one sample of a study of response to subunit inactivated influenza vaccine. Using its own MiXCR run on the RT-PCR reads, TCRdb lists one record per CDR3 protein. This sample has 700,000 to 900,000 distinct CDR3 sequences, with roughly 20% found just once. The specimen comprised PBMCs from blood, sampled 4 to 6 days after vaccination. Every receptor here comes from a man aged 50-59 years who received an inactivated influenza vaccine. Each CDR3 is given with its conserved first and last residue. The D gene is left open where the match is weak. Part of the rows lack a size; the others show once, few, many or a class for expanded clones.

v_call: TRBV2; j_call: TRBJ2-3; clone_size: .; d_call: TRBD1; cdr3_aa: CASRWGQRTDTQYF; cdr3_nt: TGTGCCAGCAGATGGGGACAGCGCACAGATACGCAGTATTTT
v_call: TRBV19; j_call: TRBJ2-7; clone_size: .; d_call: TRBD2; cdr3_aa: CASSTRRTSGSEQYF; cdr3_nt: TGTGCCAGTAGTACCAGAAGGACTAGCGGATCAGAGCAGTACTTC
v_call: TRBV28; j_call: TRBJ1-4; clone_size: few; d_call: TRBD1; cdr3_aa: CASSPTRQGVNEKLFF; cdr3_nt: TGTGCCAGCAGTCCGACAAGACAGGGGGTAAATGAAAAACTGTTTTTT
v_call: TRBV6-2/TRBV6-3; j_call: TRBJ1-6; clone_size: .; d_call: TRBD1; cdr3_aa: CASSWTGGDNSPLHF; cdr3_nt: TGTGCCAGCAGTTGGACAGGGGGTGACAATTCACCCCTCCACTTT
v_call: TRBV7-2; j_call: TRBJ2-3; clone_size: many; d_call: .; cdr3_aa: CASSRGAVDTQYF; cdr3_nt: TGTGCCAGCAGCCGGGGGGCCGTAGATACGCAGTATTTT
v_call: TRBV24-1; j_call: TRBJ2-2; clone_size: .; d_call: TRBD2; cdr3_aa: CATAGVAGNTGELFF; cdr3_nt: TGTGCCACCGCCGGTGTAGCGGGAAACACCGGGGAGCTGTTTTTT
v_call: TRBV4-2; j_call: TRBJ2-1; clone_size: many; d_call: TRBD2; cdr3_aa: CASSQDLAGSYNEQFF; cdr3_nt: TGTGCCAGCAGCCAGGATCTAGCGGGCTCCTACAATGAGCAGTTCTTC
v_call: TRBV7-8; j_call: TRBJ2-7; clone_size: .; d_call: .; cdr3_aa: CASSEVYLGLWYEQYF; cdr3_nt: TGTGCCAGCAGCGAAGTCTACTTGGGTCTATGGTACGAGCAGTACTTC
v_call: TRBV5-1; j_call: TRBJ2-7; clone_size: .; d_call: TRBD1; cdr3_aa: CASSWGQERQYF; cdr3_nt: TGCGCCAGCAGCTGGGGACAGGAAAGGCAGTACTTC
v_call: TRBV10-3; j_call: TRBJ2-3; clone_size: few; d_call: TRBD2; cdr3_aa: CAISGTSGRSTDTQYF; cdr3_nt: TGTGCCATCAGTGGGACTAGCGGGCGCAGCACAGATACGCAGTATTTT
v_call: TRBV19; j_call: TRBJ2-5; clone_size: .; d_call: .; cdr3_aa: CASSIDLAPKETQYF; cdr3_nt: TGTGCCAGTAGTATAGATCTCGCACCGAAAGAGACCCAGTACTTC
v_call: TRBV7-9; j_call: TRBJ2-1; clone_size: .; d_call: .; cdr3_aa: CASSLLGGQLQFF; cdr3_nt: TGTGCCAGCAGCTTATTAGGCGGGCAGTTGCAGTTCTTC
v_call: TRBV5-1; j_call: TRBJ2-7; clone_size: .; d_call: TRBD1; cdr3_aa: CASSAGTGVAYEQYF; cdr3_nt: TGCGCCAGCAGTGCTGGGACAGGGGTTGCCTACGAGCAGTACTTC
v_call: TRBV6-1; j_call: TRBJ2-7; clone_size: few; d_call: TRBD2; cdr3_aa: CASSRSGRANEQYF; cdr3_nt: TGTGCCAGCAGTAGAAGCGGGAGGGCCAACGAGCAGTACTTC
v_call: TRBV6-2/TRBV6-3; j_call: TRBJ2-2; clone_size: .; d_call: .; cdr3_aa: CASSYRTPPNGELFF; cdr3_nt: TGTGCCAGCAGTTACCGTACTCCCCCCAACGGGGAGCTGTTTTTT
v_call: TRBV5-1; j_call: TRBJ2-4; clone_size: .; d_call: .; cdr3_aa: CASSLTGFVAKNIQYF; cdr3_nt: TGCGCCAGCAGCCTGACAGGCTTTGTAGCCAAAAACATTCAGTACTTC